A single sample is the source of the 5 T cell receptor beta chains below, sequenced in a study of T cells in tumors after PD-1 blockade. The protocol was immunoSEQ multiplex PCR, while the TCRdb copy is restricted to in-frame clones and leaves out a portion. The data contain about 47,000 clones, 65% to 80% of them singletons. The input for sequencing was PBMCs, taken before anti-PD-1 therapy. Every receptor here comes from a human donor with advanced basal cell or squamous cell carcinoma (not recorded which).

The chain combines TRBV5-1 with TRBJ2-7, with TRBD2 matching over 8 bases. Germline trimming cut 4 bases from V and 2 bases from J; bases unmatched to any gene: 8. CDR3 length equals 15 residues. Germline V lookup: CDR1 SGHRS, CDR2 YFSETQ. CDR3 residues: CASSISLAEAYEQYF. CDR3 in DNA: TGCGCCAGCAGCATTTCACTAGCGGAGGCCTACGAGCAGTACTTC.

The chain employs TRBV5-1 and TRBJ2-3; 13 nucleotides match TRBD2. This CDR3 is built from 16 residues. Germline loops: CDR1 SGHRS, CDR2 YFSETQ. V shed 0 bases, J shed 4 bases, and the junction held 2 bases outside the gene matches. CDR3 sequence (DNA): TGCGCCAGCAGCTTGGCCGGGACTAGCGGGGCAGATACGCAGTATTTT. Translation: CASSLAGTSGADTQYF.

This rearrangement joins TRBV15 to TRBJ1-4; D not resolved. The length of the CDR3 is 12 residues. The germline V and J ends were trimmed by 0 bases and 7 bases, with 3 bases remaining between them. CDR1 LNHNV and CDR2 YYDKDF come from the germline V gene (reference sequence). The CDR3 loop is CATSRDTEKLFF. The CDR3 nucleotides read TGTGCCACCAGCAGAGATACTGAAAAACTGTTTTTT.

The genes are TRBV29-1 and TRBJ1-2; 10 bases match TRBD1. Germline CDR1 is SQVTM and CDR2 is ANQGSEA. The CDR3 spans 13 residues. J was trimmed by 8 bases and V by 3 bases; bases with no gene match: 6. The DNA of the CDR3 is TGCAGCGTTGATACGACAGGGGGCAACGGCTACACCTTC. Its translation: CSVDTTGGNGYTF.

This chain uses TRBV7-2 with TRBJ2-1; TRBD2 matches 7 bases. The CDR3 covers 12 residues. The germline gives CDR1 SGHTA, CDR2 FQGNSA. V was clipped by 5 bases and J by 14 bases; unmatched bases: 9. CDR3 residues: CASSTHRDYEFF. CDR3 coding DNA: TGTGCCAGCAGCACACACCGGGACTATGAGTTCTTC. Combining the CDR3 with reference TRBV7-2 and TRBJ2-1 gives the whole variable domain GAGVSQSPSNKVTEKGKDVELRCDPISGHTALYWYRQSLGQGLEFLIYFQGNSAPDKSGLPSDRFSAERTGGSVSTLTIQRTQQEDSAVYLCASSTHRDYEFFGPGTRLTVL.